This is a list of T cell receptor beta chains from one sample in a study of T cell responses to AZD1222 COVID-19 vaccine. Data came from immunoSEQ multiplex PCR; TCRdb stores just in-frame clones and leaves some out. The sample holds some 110,000 clones, more than 80% seen once. This material consisted of peripheral blood, taken 28 days after the second AZD1222 dose. The source of these receptors is an adult who received the AZD1222 COVID-19 vaccine. CDR3s include the opening cysteine and the closing phenylalanine or tryptophan. D genes are given only for firm matches.

j_call | d_call | v_call | cdr3_aa | cdr3_nt
TRBJ2-7 | TRBD2 | TRBV4-1 | CASSQERGGLHEQYF | TGCGCCAGCAGCCAAGAACGGGGGGGCCTCCACGAGCAGTACTTC
TRBJ2-7 | - | TRBV27 | CASSSGQPPYEQYF | TGTGCCAGCAGTTCCGGACAGCCCCCGTACGAGCAGTACTTC
TRBJ1-2 | - | TRBV9 | CASSTPGNYGYTF | TGTGCCAGCAGCACCCCAGGGAACTATGGCTACACCTTC
TRBJ1-2 | - | TRBV6-5 | CASSYSSLEDGYTF | TGTGCCAGCAGTTACTCTTCTTTAGAGGACGGCTACACCTTC
TRBJ2-5 | TRBD1 | TRBV9 | CASSGQGKETQYF | TGTGCCAGCAGCGGACAGGGAAAAGAGACCCAGTACTTC
TRBJ1-2 | - | TRBV18 | CASSPPGPRNYGYTF | TGTGCCAGCTCACCACCGGGCCCGAGGAACTATGGCTACACCTTC
TRBJ2-1 | TRBD2 | TRBV24-1 | CATSDSISGVNNEQFF | TGTGCCACCAGTGATTCGATTAGCGGGGTTAACAATGAGCAGTTCTTC
TRBJ1-2 | - | TRBV6-5 | CASSTWGSFNYGYTF | TGTGCCAGCAGCACATGGGGGAGCTTTAACTATGGCTACACCTTC
TRBJ1-3 | - | TRBV7-9 | CASSPEGNTIYF | TGTGCCAGCAGCCCCGAGGGAAACACCATATATTTT
TRBJ2-2 | - | TRBV28 | CASSLLGNTGELFF | TGTGCCAGCAGTTTGTTGGGAAACACCGGGGAGCTGTTTTTT
TRBJ2-5 | TRBD1 | TRBV10-1 | CASSTGAGETQYF | TGCGCCAGCAGTACAGGGGCAGGGGAGACCCAGTACTTC